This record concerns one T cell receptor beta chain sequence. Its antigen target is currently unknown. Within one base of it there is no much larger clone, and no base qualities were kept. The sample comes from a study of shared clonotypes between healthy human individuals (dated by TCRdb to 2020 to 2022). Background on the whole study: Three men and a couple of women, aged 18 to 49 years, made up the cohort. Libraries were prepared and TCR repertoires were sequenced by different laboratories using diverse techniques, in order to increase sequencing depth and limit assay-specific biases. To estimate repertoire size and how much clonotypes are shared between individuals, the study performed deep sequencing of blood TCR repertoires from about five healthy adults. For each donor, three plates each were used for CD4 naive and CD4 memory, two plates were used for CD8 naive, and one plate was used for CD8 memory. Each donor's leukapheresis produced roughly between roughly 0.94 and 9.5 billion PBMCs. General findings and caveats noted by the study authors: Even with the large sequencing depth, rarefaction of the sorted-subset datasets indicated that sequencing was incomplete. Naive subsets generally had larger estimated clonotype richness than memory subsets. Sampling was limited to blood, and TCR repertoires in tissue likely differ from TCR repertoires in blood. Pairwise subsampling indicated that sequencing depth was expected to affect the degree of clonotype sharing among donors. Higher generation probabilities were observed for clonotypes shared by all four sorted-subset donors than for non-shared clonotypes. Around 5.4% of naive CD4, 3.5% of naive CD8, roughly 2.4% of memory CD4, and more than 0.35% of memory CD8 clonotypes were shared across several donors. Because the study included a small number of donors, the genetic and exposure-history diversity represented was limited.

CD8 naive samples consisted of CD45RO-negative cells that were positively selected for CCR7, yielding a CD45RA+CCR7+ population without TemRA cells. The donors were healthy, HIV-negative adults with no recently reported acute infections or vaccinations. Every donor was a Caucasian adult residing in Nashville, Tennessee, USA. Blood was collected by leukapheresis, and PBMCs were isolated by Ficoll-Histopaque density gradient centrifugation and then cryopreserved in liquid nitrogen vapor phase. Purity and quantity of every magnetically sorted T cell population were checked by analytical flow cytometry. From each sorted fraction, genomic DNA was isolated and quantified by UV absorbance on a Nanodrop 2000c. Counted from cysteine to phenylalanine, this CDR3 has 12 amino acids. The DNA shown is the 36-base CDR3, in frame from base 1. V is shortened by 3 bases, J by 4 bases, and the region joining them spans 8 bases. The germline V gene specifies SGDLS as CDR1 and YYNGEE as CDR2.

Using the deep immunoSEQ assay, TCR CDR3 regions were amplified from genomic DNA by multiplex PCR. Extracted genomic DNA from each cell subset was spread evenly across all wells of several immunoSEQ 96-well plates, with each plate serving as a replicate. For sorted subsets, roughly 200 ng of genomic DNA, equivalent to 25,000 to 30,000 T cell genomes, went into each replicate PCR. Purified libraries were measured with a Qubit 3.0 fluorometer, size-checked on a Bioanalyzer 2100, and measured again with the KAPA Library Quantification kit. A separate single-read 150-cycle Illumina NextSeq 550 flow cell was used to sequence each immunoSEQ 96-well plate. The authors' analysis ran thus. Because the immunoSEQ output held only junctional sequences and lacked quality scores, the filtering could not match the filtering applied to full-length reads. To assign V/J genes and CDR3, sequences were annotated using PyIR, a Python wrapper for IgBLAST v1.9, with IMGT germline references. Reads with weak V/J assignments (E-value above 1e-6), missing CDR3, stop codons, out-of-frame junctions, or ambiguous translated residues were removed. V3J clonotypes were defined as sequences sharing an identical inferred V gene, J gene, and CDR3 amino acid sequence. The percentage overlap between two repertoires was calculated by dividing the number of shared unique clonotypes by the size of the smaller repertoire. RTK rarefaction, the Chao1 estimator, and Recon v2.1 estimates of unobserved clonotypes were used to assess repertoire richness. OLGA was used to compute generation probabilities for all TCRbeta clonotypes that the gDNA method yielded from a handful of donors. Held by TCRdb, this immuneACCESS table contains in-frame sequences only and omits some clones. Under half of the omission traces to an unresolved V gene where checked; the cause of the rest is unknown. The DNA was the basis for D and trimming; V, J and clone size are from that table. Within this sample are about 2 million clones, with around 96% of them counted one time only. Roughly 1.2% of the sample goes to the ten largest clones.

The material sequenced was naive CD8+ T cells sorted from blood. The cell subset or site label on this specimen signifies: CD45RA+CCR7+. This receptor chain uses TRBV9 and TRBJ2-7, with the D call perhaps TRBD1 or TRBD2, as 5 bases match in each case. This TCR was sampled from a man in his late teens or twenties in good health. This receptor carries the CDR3 CASSGGEYEQYF. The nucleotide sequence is TGTGCCAGCAGCGGAGGGGAATACGAGCAGTACTTC.